What follows describes a single T cell receptor beta chain. No antigen is known for it. Trimming cost V 5 bases and J 4 bases, with 11 bases left between them. The CDR3 extends over 13 amino acids. A J-beta primer mix and a sample-barcoded 5' primer were used in a second PCR of about 7 to 12 cycles. TCRdb processed the 5' RACE reads anew with MiXCR; each CDR3 protein has one entry. The table includes 1.5 million to 1.9 million distinct CDR3 sequences, approximately 43% detected once. These data are taken from a study of blood T cells in healthy people across ages. Regarding the study as a whole: As age increased, TCR beta diversity per million T cells fell in a roughly linear fashion. No one knew whether donors had CMV, which possibly confounded expanded clonotype changes.

What was sequenced was blood. This TCR derives from a woman between 18 and 30 years old in good health. This chain connects TRBV12-3 or TRBV12-4 to TRBJ1-2, with D perhaps matching TRBD1 (5 bases). The CDR3 here is CASSPGGTYGYTF. CDR3 DNA: TGTGCCAGCAGTCCCGGCGGGACCTATGGCTACACCTTC.